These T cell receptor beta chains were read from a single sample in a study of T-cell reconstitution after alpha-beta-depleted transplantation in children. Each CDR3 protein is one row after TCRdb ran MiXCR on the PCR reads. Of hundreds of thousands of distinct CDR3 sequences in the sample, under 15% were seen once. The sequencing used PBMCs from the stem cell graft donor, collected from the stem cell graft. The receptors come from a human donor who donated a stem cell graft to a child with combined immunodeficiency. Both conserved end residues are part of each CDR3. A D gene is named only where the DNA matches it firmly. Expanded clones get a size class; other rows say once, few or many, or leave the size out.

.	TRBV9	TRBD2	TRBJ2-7	CASSVTGLAGDEQYF	TGTGCCAGCAGCGTAACGGGACTAGCGGGAGACGAGCAGTACTTC
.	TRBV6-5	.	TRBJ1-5	CASSSSGPNQPQHF	TGTGCCAGCAGTTCCTCGGGACCCAATCAGCCCCAGCATTTT
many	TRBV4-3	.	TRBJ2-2	CASSQDWQANTGELFF	TGCGCCAGCAGCCAAGATTGGCAGGCGAACACCGGGGAGCTGTTTTTT
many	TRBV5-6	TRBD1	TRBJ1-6	CASSLAGTGNSPLHF	TGTGCCAGCAGCTTGGCCGGGACAGGCAATTCACCCCTCCACTTT
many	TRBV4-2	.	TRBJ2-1	CASSQDTGASLYNEQFF	TGTGCCAGCAGCCAAGACACGGGGGCTTCGCTTTACAATGAGCAGTTCTTC
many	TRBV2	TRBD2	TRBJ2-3	CASSAGLAGGRGTQYF	TGTGCCAGCAGTGCCGGACTAGCGGGGGGAAGGGGTACGCAGTATTTT
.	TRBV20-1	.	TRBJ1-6	CSARGGVQNSPLHF	TGCAGTGCTAGAGGGGGCGTTCAAAATTCACCCCTCCACTTT
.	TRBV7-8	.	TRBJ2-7	CASSLELGASYEQYF	TGTGCCAGCAGCTTAGAGTTAGGGGCTTCCTACGAGCAGTACTTC
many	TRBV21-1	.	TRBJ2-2	CASIQRGTSGGELFF	TGTGCCAGCATCCAAAGGGGGACTAGCGGCGGGGAGCTGTTTTTT
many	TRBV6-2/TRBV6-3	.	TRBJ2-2	CASSYLGTTGELFF	TGTGCCAGCAGTTACCTGGGCACAACCGGGGAGCTGTTTTTT
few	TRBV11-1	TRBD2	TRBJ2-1	CASSFSAGGSLRWYNEQFF	TGTGCCAGCAGCTTCTCAGCGGGAGGGTCCTTGCGTTGGTACAATGAGCAGTTCTTC
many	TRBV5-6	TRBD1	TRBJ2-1	CASRDVQGFRYEQFF	TGTGCCAGCAGGGATGTACAGGGGTTCAGATATGAGCAGTTCTTC
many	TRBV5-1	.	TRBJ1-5	CASSWTDSNQPQHF	TGCGCCAGCAGCTGGACGGATAGCAATCAGCCCCAGCATTTT
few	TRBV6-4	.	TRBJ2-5	CASSALRGETQYF	TGTGCCAGCAGTGCCCTACGCGGGGAGACCCAGTACTTC
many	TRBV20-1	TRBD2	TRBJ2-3	CSARDLKSFSRGGRGDTQYF	TGCAGTGCTAGAGATCTCAAATCGTTTTCGCGGGGGGGCCGAGGAGATACGCAGTATTTT
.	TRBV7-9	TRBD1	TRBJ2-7	CASTSMDRLVSEQYF	TGTGCCAGCACCTCCATGGACAGGCTCGTCTCCGAGCAGTACTTC
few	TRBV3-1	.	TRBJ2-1	CASSQDGGTEKNEQFF	TGTGCCAGCAGCCAAGACGGCGGGACTGAGAAAAATGAGCAGTTCTTC
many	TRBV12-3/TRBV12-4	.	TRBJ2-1	CASTLSGVHEQFF	TGTGCCAGCACCCTCTCTGGGGTACATGAGCAGTTCTTC
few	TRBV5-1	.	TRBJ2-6	CASSLEVQGSSGANVLTF	TGCGCCAGCAGCTTGGAGGTCCAGGGCAGCTCTGGGGCCAACGTCCTGACTTTC
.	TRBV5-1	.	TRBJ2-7	CASSLETFYEQYF	TGCGCCAGCAGCTTGGAAACATTCTACGAGCAGTACTTC
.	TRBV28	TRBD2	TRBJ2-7	CASSSRVLAALPYEQYF	TGTGCCAGCAGTTCGAGGGTCCTAGCGGCTCTACCCTACGAGCAGTACTTC
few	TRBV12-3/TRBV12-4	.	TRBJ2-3	CASSFGGSADTQYF	TGTGCCAGCAGTTTCGGTGGGAGTGCAGATACGCAGTATTTT
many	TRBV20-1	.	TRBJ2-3	CTGVKGGSTDTQYF	TGCACGGGAGTCAAGGGGGGAAGCACAGATACGCAGTATTTT
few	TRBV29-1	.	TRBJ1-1	CSVLTGPEAFF	TGCAGCGTGCTGACAGGCCCTGAAGCTTTCTTT
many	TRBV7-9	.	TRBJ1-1	CASSLDSEAFF	TGTGCCAGCAGCTTAGACAGCGAAGCTTTCTTT
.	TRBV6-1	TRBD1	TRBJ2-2	CASTRTGYTGELFF	TGTGCCAGCACCCGGACAGGGTATACCGGGGAGCTGTTTTTT
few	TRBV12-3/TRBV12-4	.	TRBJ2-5	CASTKWTEETQYF	TGTGCCAGCACCAAATGGACAGAAGAGACCCAGTACTTC
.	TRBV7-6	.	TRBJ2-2	CASSLRPGEAGELFF	TGTGCCAGCAGCTTACGTCCGGGGGAGGCCGGGGAGCTGTTTTTT
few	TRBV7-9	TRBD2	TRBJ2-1	CASSYTSGGSNEQFF	TGTGCCAGCAGCTACACTAGCGGGGGTTCCAATGAGCAGTTCTTC
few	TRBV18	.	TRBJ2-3	CASSPGAATTDTQYF	TGTGCCAGCTCACCAGGGGCGGCGACCACAGATACGCAGTATTTT
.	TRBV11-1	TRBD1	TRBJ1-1	CASSYPLKTGGMNTEAFF	TGTGCCAGCAGCTACCCCTTAAAGACAGGGGGGATGAACACTGAAGCTTTCTTT
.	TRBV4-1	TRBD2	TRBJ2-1	CASSPWGLGYNEQFF	TGCGCCAGCAGCCCCTGGGGACTAGGCTACAATGAGCAGTTCTTC
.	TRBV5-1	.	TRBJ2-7	CASSLWRNYEQYF	TGCGCCAGCAGCTTATGGAGAAACTACGAGCAGTACTTC
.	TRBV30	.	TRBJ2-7	CAWSILFPTYEQYF	TGTGCCTGGAGTATATTATTCCCGACCTACGAGCAGTACTTC
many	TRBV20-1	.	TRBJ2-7	CSARSRGSGEQYF	TGCAGTGCTAGAAGCAGGGGAAGTGGCGAGCAGTACTTC
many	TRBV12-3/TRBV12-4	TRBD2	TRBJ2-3	CASSTGTSGGADTQYF	TGTGCCAGCAGTACCGGGACTAGCGGGGGGGCAGATACGCAGTATTTT
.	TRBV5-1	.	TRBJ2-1	CASSTSGGGYNEQFF	TGCGCCAGCAGCACCTCAGGGGGAGGCTACAATGAGCAGTTCTTC
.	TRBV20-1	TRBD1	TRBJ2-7	CSARDRQGVVYEQYF	TGCAGTGCTAGAGATCGACAGGGGGTTGTCTACGAGCAGTACTTC
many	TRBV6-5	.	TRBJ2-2	CASSPRVTNTGELFF	TGTGCCAGCAGTCCCAGGGTCACGAACACCGGGGAGCTGTTTTTT
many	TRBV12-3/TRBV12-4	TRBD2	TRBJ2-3	CASSFTSGADTQYF	TGTGCCAGCAGTTTTACTAGCGGGGCGGATACGCAGTATTTT
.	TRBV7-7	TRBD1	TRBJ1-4	CASSPGTGGFEKLFF	TGTGCTAGCAGTCCTGGGACAGGGGGCTTTGAAAAACTGTTTTTT
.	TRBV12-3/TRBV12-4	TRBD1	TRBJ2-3	CASTGQAGDTQYF	TGTGCCAGCACCGGACAGGCCGGTGATACGCAGTATTTT
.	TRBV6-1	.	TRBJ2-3	CASSRFSGGTDTQYF	TGTGCCAGCAGTCGTTTTAGTGGCGGCACAGATACGCAGTATTTT
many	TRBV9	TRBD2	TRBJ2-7	CASSEGLANYEQYF	TGTGCCAGCAGCGAGGGACTAGCAAACTACGAGCAGTACTTC
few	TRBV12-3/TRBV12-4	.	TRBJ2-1	CASSFSTFGEQFF	TGTGCCAGCAGTTTTTCCACGTTCGGTGAGCAGTTCTTC
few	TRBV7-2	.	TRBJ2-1	CASTPSPRGDIEQFF	TGTGCCAGCACCCCGTCCCCTAGGGGGGATATAGAGCAGTTCTTC
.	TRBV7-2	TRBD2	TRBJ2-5	CASSLARGEETQYF	TGTGCCAGCAGCTTAGCGCGGGGGGAAGAGACCCAGTACTTC
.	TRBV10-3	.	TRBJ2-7	CAISEGFGGTYEQYF	TGTGCCATCAGTGAAGGGTTTGGGGGGACCTACGAGCAGTACTTC
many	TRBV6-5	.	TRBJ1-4	CASSYRGTRKGKLFF	TGTGCCAGCAGTTACCGCGGGACACGGAAGGGAAAACTGTTTTTT
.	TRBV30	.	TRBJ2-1	CAWSDRRFRNEQFF	TGTGCCTGGAGTGACAGGCGGTTTCGCAATGAGCAGTTCTTC